What follows is one T cell receptor (beta chain) and its context. Its binding antigen is unknown. The input lacks base qualities; no much larger clone sits a single base away. The sample originates from a study of T cell responses to AZD1222 COVID-19 vaccine (dated by TCRdb to the early 2020s). Study-wide context: AZD1222 recipients given second doses at about 4 weeks or at about 12 weeks were pooled, since spike-specific TCR depth and breadth were not found to differ between the two schedules. Enrollment into the trials was organized by age into subgroups of 18-55, 56-69 and 70-plus years, and those subgroups contained 148, 28 and 57 TCR-sequenced participants, respectively. TCR sequencing covered 230 or so trial participants: about 210 given two doses of AZD1222 and 26 given two doses of MenACWY control vaccine. Overall study outcomes, separate from this receptor: Most participants were white British and females outnumbered males, and the authors suggested that clonal diversity may have been underestimated. In the small 56-69-year group, the increase in depth fell short of significance, most likely because of low power. Because no samples from the day 14 peak response were available, repertoires could be characterized only after the peak T cell response. The whole spike protein was spanned by vaccine-associated CD4 TCRs, and dominant responses were seen in regions 160-218 and 743-854. Conclusions about previously exposed vaccinees are limited, since just a handful of AZD1222 recipients were seropositive for SARS-CoV-2 at baseline. Spike-specific TCR breadth and depth rose significantly after two AZD1222 doses compared with day 0 and with MenACWY recipients. Nearly half of unique spike-specific TCRs reportedly recognized epitopes outside regions mutated in the B.1.351 and B.1.1.7 variants.

Including cysteine and phenylalanine, the CDR3 has 18 amino acids. Of all the DNA, just the CDR3 is kept, 54 bases in frame from base 1. The germline ends are 22 bases apart after V is trimmed by 4 bases and J by 6 bases. CDR1 is given as LGHDT and CDR2 as YNNKEL, both from the germline V gene (reference sequence). The CDR3 regions of human TCRbeta chains were subjected to immunosequencing. The source study handled its data this way. Repertoire TCRs were matched against a reference library of SARS-CoV-2-specific TCRs generated with the MIRA antigen-specificity platform. Breadth meant the fraction of unique TCRs that were SARS-CoV-2-associated, whereas depth meant the fraction of total T cells that were SARS-CoV-2-associated. Using the MIRA data, every spike-specific TCR was mapped to the spike region that the TCR reacted to and assigned to either a CD4 or a CD8 class. Log10-transformed breadth and depth values were compared by one-way ANOVA with Sidak's multiple comparisons tests. Held by TCRdb, this immuneACCESS table contains in-frame sequences only and omits some clones. Under half of the omission traces to an unresolved V gene where checked; the cause of the rest is unknown. That table gives V, J and clone size, and the DNA gave D and trimming. The sample data list 85,000 to 90,000 clones, and roughly 87% of these were observed just once. Roughly 2.3% of the sample rests with the top ten.

The time point label here, explained by the study, means: baseline before first vaccination. Vaccinee samples were obtained from the UK trials COV001 and COV002, which included a single-blind randomized controlled phase 2/3 trial of AZD1222 (ChAdOx1 nCoV-19) in healthy adults. Trial participant PBMC samples were collected at day 0 and day 28 after the second dose for TCRbeta chain sequencing. Specimen: peripheral blood, collected on day 0 of AZD1222 vaccination. The rearrangement joined TRBV3-1 (or the pseudogene TRBV3-2) to TRBJ1-6, with the D segment identity uncertain. The sequence was obtained from an adult in good health. The DNA reads TGTGCCAGCAGCCCTCGGGGTAAATGCCTTCTGATTAATTCACCCCTCCACTTT. Its translation is CASSPRGKCLLINSPLHF.